The T cell receptor (beta chain) described here comes from a study of shared clonotypes between healthy human individuals. Study-level findings and limits: Naive subsets, compared against memory subsets, generally had larger estimated richness values.

A word on this clone: Its antigen is unidentified.

The length of the CDR3 is 14 residues. Germline CDR1 and CDR2: SGHAT and FQDESV (reference sequence). Trimming removed 6 bases at V and 10 bases at J, with 16 bases between. Sorted-subset replicate PCRs used 150 to 200 ng of genomic DNA. This amount corresponded to about 30,000 T cell genomes. Profiling relied on immunoSEQ multiplex PCR, and the TCRdb table lists in-frame clones only, not all of them. The repertoire holds about 2 million clones, with 95% as singletons. What was sequenced was naive CD4+ T cells sorted from blood. Subset meaning: CD45RA+ positively selected. This chain joins TRBV11-1 and TRBJ1-6; a possible D gene is TRBD1 (5 bases). The sequence was collected from a man aged 18 to 29 in good health. CDR3 coding DNA: TGTGCCAGCAGTATCCGGGACGCGCGATCACCCCTCCACTTT. It encodes CASSIRDARSPLHF.